This T cell receptor beta chain was sequenced during a study of CD8+CD57+ T cells in acquired aplastic anemia. Study summary: Roughly 3.1 ug was the average amount of DNA from sorted CD4+ and CD8+ cells. Healthy donor CD4+ cell samples had a mean of approximately 10 million reads.

Notes on this clonotype: Antigen: not known.

Study results and caveats: Shared by patients and controls, roughly 28 CD8+ CDR3s were abundant in patients.

CDR3 and TCR beta VDJ profiling relied on a genomic DNA template. TCRdb re-derived calls from the reads in MiXCR, one entry per CDR3 protein. The table includes around 200,000 distinct CDR3 sequences, roughly 55% detected once. Germline CDR1 and CDR2: ENHRY and SYGVKD. This CDR3 is built from 15 residues. V was trimmed by 0 bases and J by 0 bases, leaving 8 bases between them. The material sequenced was sorted CD4+, CD8+, or CD8+CD57+ T cells (not recorded which) from PBMCs. The receptor was isolated from a human donor in good health. The V and J genes are TRBV10-3 and TRBJ1-1; D gene uncertain. The CDR3 DNA sequence: TGTGCCATCAGTGAGTCCAATGGGATGAACACTGAAGCTTTCTTT. Protein sequence: CAISESNGMNTEAFF.